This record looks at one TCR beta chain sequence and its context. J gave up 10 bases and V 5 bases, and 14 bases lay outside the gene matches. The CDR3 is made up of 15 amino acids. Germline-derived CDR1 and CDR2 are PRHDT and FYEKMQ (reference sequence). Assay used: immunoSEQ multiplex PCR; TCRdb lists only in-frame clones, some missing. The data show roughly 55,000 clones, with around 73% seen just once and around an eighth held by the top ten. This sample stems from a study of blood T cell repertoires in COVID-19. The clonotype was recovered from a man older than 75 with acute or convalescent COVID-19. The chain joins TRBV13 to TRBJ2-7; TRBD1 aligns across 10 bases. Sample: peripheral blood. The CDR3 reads CASSLRQGATTRQYF. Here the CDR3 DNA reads TGTGCCAGCAGCCTCCGACAGGGGGCCACCACGCGCCAGTACTTC.